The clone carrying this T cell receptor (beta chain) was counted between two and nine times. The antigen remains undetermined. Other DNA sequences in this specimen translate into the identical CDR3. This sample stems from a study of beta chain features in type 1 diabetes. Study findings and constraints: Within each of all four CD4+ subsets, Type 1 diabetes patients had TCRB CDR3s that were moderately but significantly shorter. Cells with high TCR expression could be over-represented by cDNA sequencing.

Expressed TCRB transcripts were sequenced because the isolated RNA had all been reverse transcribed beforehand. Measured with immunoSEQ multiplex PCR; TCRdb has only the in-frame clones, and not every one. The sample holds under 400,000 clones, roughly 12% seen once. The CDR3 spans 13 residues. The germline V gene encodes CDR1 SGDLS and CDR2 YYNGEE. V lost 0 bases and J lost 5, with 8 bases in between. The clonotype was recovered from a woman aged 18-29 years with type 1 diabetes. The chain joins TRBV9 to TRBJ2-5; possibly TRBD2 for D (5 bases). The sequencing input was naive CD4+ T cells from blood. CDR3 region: CASSVVTGETQYF. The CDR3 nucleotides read TGTGCCAGCAGCGTAGTAACGGGGGAGACCCAGTACTTC.